This TCR beta chain is drawn from a study of Ad26.COV2.S vaccination and SARS-CoV-2 variants. Overall study context: In the COV1001 trial, the donor was in the Ad26.COV2.S arm. Donor got 5x10^10 or 1x10^11 viral particles of Ad26.COV2.S. General observations from the study: Vaccine recipients posted higher spike-specific TCR breadth than their placebo counterparts.

Method: immunoSEQ multiplex PCR; TCRdb's copy keeps in-frame clones and lacks some. The sample carries 350,000 to 500,000 clones, approximately 90% recorded once. The treatment is: 15 to 20 received Ad26.COV2.S at low or high dose, single or two shots; several received placebo; per-sample allocation not given. Samples analyzed were those drawn on day 63 after the first vaccine or placebo injection. Vaccination employed an Ad26 vector expressing the Wuhan-strain SARS-CoV-2 spike. The CDR3 runs 15 residues. V lost 0 bases and J lost 13, with 18 bases in between. Germline CDR1 and CDR2: LGHNA and YSLEER. This clone was observed a single time. As yet, its antigen is unknown.

The chain joins TRBV4-3 to TRBJ1-4; D is ambiguous. The sequence came from a person aged 18 to 65 who received the Ad26.COV2.S COVID-19 vaccine or a placebo. The sample in question was peripheral blood, obtained in a trial of Ad26.COV2.S vaccine versus placebo. In nucleotides, the CDR3 is TGCGCCAGCAGCCAAGATTTAGCCCCAAGCCTTCGACTGTTTTTT. Protein sequence: CASSQDLAPSLRLFF.